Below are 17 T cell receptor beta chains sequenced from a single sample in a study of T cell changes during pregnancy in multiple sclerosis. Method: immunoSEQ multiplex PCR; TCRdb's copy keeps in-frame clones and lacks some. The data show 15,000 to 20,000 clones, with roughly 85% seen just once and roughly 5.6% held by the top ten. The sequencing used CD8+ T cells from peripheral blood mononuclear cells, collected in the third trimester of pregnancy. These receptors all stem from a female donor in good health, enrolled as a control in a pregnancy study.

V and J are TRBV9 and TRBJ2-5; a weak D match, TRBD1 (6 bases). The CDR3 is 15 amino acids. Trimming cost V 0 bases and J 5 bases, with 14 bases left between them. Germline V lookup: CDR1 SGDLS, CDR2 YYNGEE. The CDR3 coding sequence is TGTGCCAGCAGCGTAGAGGGAACAGGGTACGAGACCCAGTACTTC. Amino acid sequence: CASSVEGTGYETQYF.

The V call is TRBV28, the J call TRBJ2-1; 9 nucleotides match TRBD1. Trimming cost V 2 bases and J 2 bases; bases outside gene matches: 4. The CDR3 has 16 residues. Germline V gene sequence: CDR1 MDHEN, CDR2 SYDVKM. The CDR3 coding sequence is TGTGCCAGCAGTTTAGGGACAGGGAGCCCCTACAATGAGCAGTTCTTC. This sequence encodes CASSLGTGSPYNEQFF.

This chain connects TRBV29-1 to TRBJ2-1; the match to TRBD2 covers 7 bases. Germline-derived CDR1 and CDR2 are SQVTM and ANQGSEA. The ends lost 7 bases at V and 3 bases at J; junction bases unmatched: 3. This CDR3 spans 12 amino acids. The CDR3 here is CSARGDYNEQFF. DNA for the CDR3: TGCAGCGCTCGGGGGGACTACAATGAGCAGTTCTTC.

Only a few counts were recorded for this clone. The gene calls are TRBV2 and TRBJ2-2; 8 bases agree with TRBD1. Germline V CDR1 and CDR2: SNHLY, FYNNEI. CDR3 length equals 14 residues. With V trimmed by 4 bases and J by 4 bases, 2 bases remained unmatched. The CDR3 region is CASSVTGGTGELFF. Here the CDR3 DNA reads TGTGCCAGCAGTGTAACAGGGGGCACCGGGGAGCTGTTTTTT.

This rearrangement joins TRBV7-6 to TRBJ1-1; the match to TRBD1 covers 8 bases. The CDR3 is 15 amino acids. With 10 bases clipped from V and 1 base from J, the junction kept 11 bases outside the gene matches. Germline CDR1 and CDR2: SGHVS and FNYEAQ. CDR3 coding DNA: TGTGCCACTTCCCGGGACAGGCGGCCGAACACTGAAGCTTTCTTT. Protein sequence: CATSRDRRPNTEAFF.

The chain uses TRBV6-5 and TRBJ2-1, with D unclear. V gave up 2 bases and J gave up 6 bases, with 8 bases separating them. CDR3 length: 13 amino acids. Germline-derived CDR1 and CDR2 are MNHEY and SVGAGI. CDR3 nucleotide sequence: TGTGCCAGCAGTTACCTTGGTAGCAATGAGCAGTTCTTC. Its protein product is CASSYLGSNEQFF.

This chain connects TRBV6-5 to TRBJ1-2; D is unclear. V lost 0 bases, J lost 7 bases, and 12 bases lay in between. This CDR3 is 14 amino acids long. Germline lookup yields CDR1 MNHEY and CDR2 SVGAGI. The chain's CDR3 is CASSYSIGGSGYTF. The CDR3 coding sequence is TGTGCCAGCAGTTACTCGATCGGAGGGAGTGGCTACACCTTC.

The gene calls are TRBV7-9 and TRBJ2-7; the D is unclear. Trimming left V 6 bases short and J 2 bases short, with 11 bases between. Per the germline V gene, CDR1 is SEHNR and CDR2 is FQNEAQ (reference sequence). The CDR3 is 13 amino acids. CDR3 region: CASRAGPAYEQYF. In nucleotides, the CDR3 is TGTGCCAGCAGGGCAGGCCCAGCCTACGAGCAGTACTTC.

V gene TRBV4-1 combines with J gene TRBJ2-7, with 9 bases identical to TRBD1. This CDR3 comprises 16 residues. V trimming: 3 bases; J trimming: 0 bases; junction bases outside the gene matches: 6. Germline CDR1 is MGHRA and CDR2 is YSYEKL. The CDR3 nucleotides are TGCGCCAGCAGCCAGGCCGGGACAGGGCACTCCTACGAGCAGTACTTC. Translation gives CASSQAGTGHSYEQYF.

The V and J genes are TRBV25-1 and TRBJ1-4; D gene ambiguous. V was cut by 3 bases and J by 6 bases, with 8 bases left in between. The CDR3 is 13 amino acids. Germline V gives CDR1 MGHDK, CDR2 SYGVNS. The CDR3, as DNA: TGTGCCAGCAGTGATACGGGAGATGAAAAACTGTTTTTT. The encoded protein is CASSDTGDEKLFF.

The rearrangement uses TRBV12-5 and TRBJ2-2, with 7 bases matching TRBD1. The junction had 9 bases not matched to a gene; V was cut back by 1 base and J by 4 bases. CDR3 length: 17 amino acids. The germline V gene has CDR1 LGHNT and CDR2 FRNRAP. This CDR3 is CASGLALLDRFTGELFF. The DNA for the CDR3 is TGTGCTAGTGGTTTGGCTCTTCTGGACAGGTTCACCGGGGAGCTGTTTTTT.

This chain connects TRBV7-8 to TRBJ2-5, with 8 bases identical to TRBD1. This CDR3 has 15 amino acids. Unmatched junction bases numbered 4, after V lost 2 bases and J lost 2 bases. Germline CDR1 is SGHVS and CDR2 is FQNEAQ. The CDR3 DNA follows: TGTGCCAGCAGCTTAAGTACAGGGGGGCAAGAGACCCAGTACTTC. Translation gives CASSLSTGGQETQYF. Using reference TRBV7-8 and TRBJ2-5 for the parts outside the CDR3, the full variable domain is GAGVSQSPRYKVAKRGQDVALRCDPISGHVSLFWYQQALGQGPEFLTYFQNEAQLDKSGLPSDRFFAERPEGSVSTLKIQRTQQEDSAVYLCASSLSTGGQETQYFGPGTRLLVL.

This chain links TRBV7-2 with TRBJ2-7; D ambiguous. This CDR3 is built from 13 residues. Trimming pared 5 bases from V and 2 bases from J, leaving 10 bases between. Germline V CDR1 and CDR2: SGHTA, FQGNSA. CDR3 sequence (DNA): TGTGCCAGCAGCCCCCCGGAGACCTACGAGCAGTACTTC. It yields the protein CASSPPETYEQYF.

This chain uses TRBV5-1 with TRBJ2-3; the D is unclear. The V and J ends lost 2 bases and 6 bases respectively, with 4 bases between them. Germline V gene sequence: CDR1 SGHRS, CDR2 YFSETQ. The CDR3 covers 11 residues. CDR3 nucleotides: TGCGCCAGCAGCTTCGGGGATACGCAGTATTTT. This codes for CASSFGDTQYF.

CDR3 sequence reads: CASSLMRGAAGANVLTF. CDR3 sequence (DNA): TGTGCCAGCAGCTTAATGCGGGGAGCAGCTGGGGCCAACGTCCTGACTTTC. The chain is built from TRBV7-9 and TRBJ2-6; weak D call: TRBD2 (6 bases). Deletions cut 2 bases from V and 2 bases from J, with 13 bases between. The CDR3 has 17 amino acids. Per the germline V gene, CDR1 is SEHNR and CDR2 is FQNEAQ (reference sequence).

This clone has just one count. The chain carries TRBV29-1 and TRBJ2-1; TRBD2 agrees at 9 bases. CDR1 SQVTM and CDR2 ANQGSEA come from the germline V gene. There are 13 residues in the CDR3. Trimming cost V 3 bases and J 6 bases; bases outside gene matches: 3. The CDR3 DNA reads TGCAGCGTTGATGCGGGGGGGCCCAATGAGCAGTTCTTC. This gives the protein CSVDAGGPNEQFF.

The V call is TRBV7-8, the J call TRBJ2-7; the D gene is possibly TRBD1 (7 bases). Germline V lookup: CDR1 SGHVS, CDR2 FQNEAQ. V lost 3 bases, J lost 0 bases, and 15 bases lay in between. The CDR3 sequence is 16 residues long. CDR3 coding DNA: TGTGCCAGCAGCTTTCTGGGGCGGGACAGCTCCTACGAGCAGTACTTC. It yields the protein CASSFLGRDSSYEQYF.